This T cell receptor (beta chain) emerged from a study of technical replicates of blood from a few donors. Generated by immunoSEQ multiplex PCR, the TCRdb table keeps only in-frame clones and is missing some. Among around 76,000 clones listed, roughly 96% were seen once. The CDR3 loop spans 11 amino acids. Trimming shortened V by 4 bases and J by 9 bases, and 9 bases separated the two germline ends. Germline V gene lookup returns CDR1 SGHNT and CDR2 YYREEE (reference sequence). Sequencing used T cells isolated from PBMCs. The sequence was obtained from a human donor in good health. The chain links TRBV5-4 to TRBJ2-3, with TRBD1 as a possible D gene (6 bases). The DNA of the CDR3 is TGTGCCAGCAGCGGGCAGGGGACGCAGTATTTT. The encoded protein is CASSGQGTQYF.